This T cell receptor beta chain was profiled in a study of shared clonotypes between healthy human individuals. It was into CD45RA+ naive and CD45RA-negative memory subsets that the CD4+ cells were split. V lost 2 bases and J 7 bases, leaving 15 bases between the germline ends. Looked up from germline, CDR1 is SGHTA and CDR2 is FQGNSA. The CDR3 is made up of 14 amino acids. Sequencing used immunoSEQ multiplex PCR; TCRdb keeps in-frame clones, though not all of them. The sample lists approximately 980,000 clones; around 80% were seen once. The source is a young man in good health. J is TRBJ2-7 and V is TRBV7-2, with D perhaps TRBD1 (5 bases). Sample: memory CD4+ T cells sorted from blood. As for subset: CD45RA-negative fraction. CDR3 loop: CASSLIKGNGEQYF. The CDR3 DNA sequence: TGTGCCAGCAGCTTAATAAAGGGGAATGGAGAGCAGTACTTC.